A selection of T cell receptor beta chains follows, all from one sample in a study of T cell responses to AZD1222 COVID-19 vaccine. Libraries were prepared by immunoSEQ multiplex PCR; TCRdb keeps only in-frame clonotypes and omits some of them. The data show about 110,000 clones, 75% to 95% seen once. This specimen consisted of peripheral blood, obtained 28 days after the second AZD1222 dose. The receptors here all came from an adult who received the AZD1222 COVID-19 vaccine. Both conserved end residues are part of each CDR3. D genes are given only for firm matches. Expanded clones are given a class, and other clones once, few, many or no size at all.

.,TRBV19,TRBJ2-2,.,CASIQRATGELFF,TGTGCCAGTATCCAGAGGGCCACCGGGGAGCTGTTTTTT
.,TRBV4-3,TRBJ1-1,TRBD1,CASSQDRQGRANTEAFF,TGCGCCAGCAGCCAAGACCGACAGGGGAGGGCGAACACTGAAGCTTTCTTT
.,TRBV5-4,TRBJ1-5,TRBD1,CASSGDRGDQPQHF,TGTGCCAGCAGCGGAGACAGGGGAGACCAGCCCCAGCATTTT
.,TRBV7-7,TRBJ2-2,TRBD1,CASSPEAGQGVSLAGELFF,TGTGCTAGCAGCCCTGAGGCGGGACAGGGGGTGAGCCTGGCCGGGGAGCTGTTTTTT
.,TRBV15,TRBJ2-7,.,CATSRRQGSYEQYF,TGTGCCACCAGCAGACGGCAGGGCTCCTACGAGCAGTACTTC
.,TRBV7-9,TRBJ2-1,.,CASRGGSSYNEQFF,TGTGCCAGCAGAGGGGGGAGCTCCTACAATGAGCAGTTCTTC
.,TRBV7-2,TRBJ1-6,TRBD1,CASSQGQLLGSYNSPLHF,TGTGCCAGCAGCCAGGGACAGCTCCTTGGCTCCTATAATTCACCCCTCCACTTT
.,TRBV19,TRBJ1-1,.,CATHSTRRLEAFF,TGTGCCACCCACAGTACAAGGAGGCTTGAAGCTTTCTTT
.,TRBV5-6,TRBJ1-5,.,CASSTQGYQPQHF,TGTGCCAGCAGCACACAGGGCTATCAGCCCCAGCATTTT
.,TRBV9,TRBJ1-1,.,CASSVVFGAVAEAFF,TGTGCCAGCAGCGTAGTCTTCGGAGCAGTTGCTGAAGCTTTCTTT
.,TRBV3-1/TRBV3-2,TRBJ2-5,TRBD2,CASSRSSGAFRETQYF,TGTGCCAGCAGCCGTTCTAGCGGGGCGTTTAGGGAGACCCAGTACTTC
.,TRBV5-1,TRBJ2-7,.,CASSGATTYEQYF,TGCGCCAGCAGCGGGGCGACAACCTACGAGCAGTACTTC
.,TRBV19,TRBJ1-5,TRBD1,CASSLSTGRSNQPQHF,TGTGCCAGTAGTTTGTCGACAGGGAGGAGCAATCAGCCCCAGCATTTT
once,TRBV7-9,TRBJ1-2,TRBD1,CASRNGTENFGYTF,TGTGCCAGCAGAAATGGGACAGAGAATTTTGGCTACACCTTC
.,TRBV28,TRBJ2-7,TRBD1,CASSSAAGGSYEQYF,TGTGCCAGCAGTTCCGCGGCAGGGGGCAGTTACGAGCAGTACTTC
.,TRBV19,TRBJ2-7,.,CASSPRGGQVNYEQYF,TGTGCCAGTAGTCCCCGGGGCGGACAAGTAAACTACGAGCAGTACTTC
.,TRBV5-6,TRBJ2-7,.,CASSWEPESYEQYF,TGTGCCAGCAGCTGGGAACCAGAAAGTTACGAGCAGTACTTC
.,TRBV5-4,TRBJ2-1,TRBD2,CASTGGGDNEQFF,TGTGCCAGCACCGGCGGGGGGGACAATGAGCAGTTCTTC
.,TRBV19,TRBJ2-1,.,CASKASYEQFF,TGTGCCAGTAAGGCTAGCTATGAGCAGTTCTTC
.,TRBV2,TRBJ2-2,.,CASTRQGSSTGELFF,TGTGCCAGTACGCGGCAGGGGAGTTCCACCGGGGAGCTGTTTTTT
.,TRBV6-4,TRBJ2-5,TRBD2,CASSAGLAGGQETQYF,TGTGCCAGCAGCGCCGGACTAGCGGGGGGGCAAGAGACCCAGTACTTC
.,TRBV12-3/TRBV12-4,TRBJ1-2,TRBD1,CASRTGEAGYTF,TGTGCCAGCCGGACAGGTGAGGCTGGCTACACCTTC
.,TRBV15,TRBJ2-1,TRBD1,CATSSRTGGNEQFF,TGTGCCACCAGCAGTCGGACAGGGGGGAATGAGCAGTTCTTC
.,TRBV5-5,TRBJ2-7,.,CASGVAATGLYEQYF,TGTGCCAGCGGCGTGGCGGCGACAGGCCTCTACGAGCAGTACTTC
.,TRBV19,TRBJ2-7,TRBD2,CASSRGGPAYEQYF,TGTGCCAGTAGTAGGGGGGGTCCTGCCTACGAGCAGTACTTC
.,TRBV5-1,TRBJ2-7,TRBD1,CASSFRQGPYEQYF,TGCGCCAGCAGCTTTAGACAGGGCCCCTACGAGCAGTACTTC
.,TRBV2,TRBJ2-2,TRBD2,CASSENSIAGPNPFANTGELFF,TGTGCCAGCAGTGAGAACTCGATAGCGGGTCCTAACCCGTTCGCGAACACCGGGGAGCTGTTTTTT
.,TRBV6-5,TRBJ1-2,.,CASTLGSYGYTF,TGTGCCAGCACCCTAGGGAGCTATGGCTACACCTTC
.,TRBV7-7,TRBJ2-2,.,CASSRDVTGELFF,TGTGCTAGCAGCCGGGATGTCACCGGGGAGCTGTTTTTT
.,TRBV29-1,TRBJ2-3,TRBD2,CSLTAGGRDTQYF,TGCAGCCTTACGGCGGGAGGGAGAGATACGCAGTATTTT
few,TRBV7-9,TRBJ1-1,.,CASSLGRDEAFF,TGTGCCAGCAGCTTAGGTAGAGATGAAGCTTTCTTT
.,TRBV2,TRBJ1-2,.,CASSELLYGYTF,TGTGCCAGCAGTGAACTACTCTATGGCTACACCTTC
few,TRBV6-5,TRBJ1-2,.,CASHGGDGYTF,TGTGCCAGCCACGGGGGCGATGGCTACACCTTC
.,TRBV27,TRBJ2-3,TRBD2,CATSTSGGTDTQYF,TGTGCCACCTCGACTAGCGGGGGCACAGATACGCAGTATTTT
.,TRBV2,TRBJ1-5,.,CASRKELESNQPQHF,TGTGCCAGCAGGAAGGAGCTGGAAAGCAATCAGCCCCAGCATTTT